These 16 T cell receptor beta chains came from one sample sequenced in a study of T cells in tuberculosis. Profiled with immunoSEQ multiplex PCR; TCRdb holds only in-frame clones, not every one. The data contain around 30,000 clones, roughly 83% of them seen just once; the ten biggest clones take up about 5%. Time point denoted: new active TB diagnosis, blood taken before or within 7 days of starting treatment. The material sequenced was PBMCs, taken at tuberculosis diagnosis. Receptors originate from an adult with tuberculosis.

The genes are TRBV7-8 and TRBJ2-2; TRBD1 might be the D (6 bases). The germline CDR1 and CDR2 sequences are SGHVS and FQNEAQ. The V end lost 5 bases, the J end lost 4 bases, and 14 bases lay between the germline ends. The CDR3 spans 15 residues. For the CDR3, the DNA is TGTGCCAGCAGCCAAACGGGGACACTCACCGGGGAGCTGTTTTTT. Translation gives CASSQTGTLTGELFF.

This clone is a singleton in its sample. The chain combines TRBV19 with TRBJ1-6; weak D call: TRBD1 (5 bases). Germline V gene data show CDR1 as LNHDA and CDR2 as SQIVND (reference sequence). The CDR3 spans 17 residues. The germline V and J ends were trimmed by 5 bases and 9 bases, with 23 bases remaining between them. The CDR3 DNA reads TGTGCCAGTAGTTTAAAGACAGCTATAGAGTTGGGTTCACCCCTCCACTTT. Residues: CASSLKTAIELGSPLHF.

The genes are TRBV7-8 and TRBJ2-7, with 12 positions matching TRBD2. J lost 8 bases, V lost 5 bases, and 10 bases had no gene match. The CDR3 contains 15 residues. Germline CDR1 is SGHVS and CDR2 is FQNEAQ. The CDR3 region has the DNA TGTGCCAGCAGCCTTCGACTAGCGGGAGACGGGAAGCAGTACTTC. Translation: CASSLRLAGDGKQYF.

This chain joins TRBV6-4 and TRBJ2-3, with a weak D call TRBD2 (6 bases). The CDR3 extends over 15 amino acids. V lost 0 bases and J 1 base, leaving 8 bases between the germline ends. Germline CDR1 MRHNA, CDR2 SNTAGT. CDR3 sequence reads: CASSDSSGRTDTQYF. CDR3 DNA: TGTGCCAGCAGTGACTCTAGCGGACGCACAGATACGCAGTATTTT.

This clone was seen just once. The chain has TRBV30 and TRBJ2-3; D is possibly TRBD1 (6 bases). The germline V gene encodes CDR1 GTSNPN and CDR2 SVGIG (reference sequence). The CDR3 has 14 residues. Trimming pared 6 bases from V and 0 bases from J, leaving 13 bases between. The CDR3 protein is CACPARGSTDTQYF. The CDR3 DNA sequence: TGTGCCTGCCCGGCGAGGGGGAGCACAGATACGCAGTATTTT.

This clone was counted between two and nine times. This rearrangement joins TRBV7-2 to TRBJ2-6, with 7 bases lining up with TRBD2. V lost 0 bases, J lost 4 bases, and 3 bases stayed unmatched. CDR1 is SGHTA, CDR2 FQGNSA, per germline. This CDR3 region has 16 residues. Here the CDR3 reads CASSLAGGSGANVLTF. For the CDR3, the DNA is TGTGCCAGCAGCTTAGCGGGAGGGTCCGGGGCCAACGTCCTGACTTTC.

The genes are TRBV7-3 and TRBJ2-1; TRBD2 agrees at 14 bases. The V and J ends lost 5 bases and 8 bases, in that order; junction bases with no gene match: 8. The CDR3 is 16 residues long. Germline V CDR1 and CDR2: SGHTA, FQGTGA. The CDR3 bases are TGTGCCAGCAGCCTTGGACTAGCGGGAGGAATGGATGAGCAGTTCTTC. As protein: CASSLGLAGGMDEQFF.

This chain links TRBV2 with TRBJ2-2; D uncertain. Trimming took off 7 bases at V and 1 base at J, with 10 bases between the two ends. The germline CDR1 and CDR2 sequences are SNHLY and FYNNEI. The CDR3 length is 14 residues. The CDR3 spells CASNSGLNTGELFF. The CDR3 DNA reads TGTGCCAGCAACAGTGGTTTGAACACCGGGGAGCTGTTTTTT. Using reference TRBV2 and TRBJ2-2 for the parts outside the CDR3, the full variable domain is EPEVTQTPSHQVTQMGQEVILRCVPISNHLYFYWYRQILGQKVEFLVSFYNNEISEKSEIFDDQFSVERPDGSNFTLKIRSTKLEDSAMYFCASNSGLNTGELFFGEGSRLTVL.

CDR3 region: CASSMNAGGPETQYF. The CDR3 nucleotides are TGTGCCAGTAGTATGAACGCGGGAGGGCCGGAGACGCAGTATTTT. This sequence joins TRBV19 and TRBJ2-3; 9 nucleotides line up with TRBD2. This CDR3 is built from 15 residues. V shed 3 bases and J 9 bases; nucleotides not matched to a gene: 10. Germline V lookup: CDR1 LNHDA, CDR2 SQIVND (reference sequence). Full variable domain (remainder filled in from reference TRBV19 and TRBJ2-3): DGGITQSPKYLFRKEGQNVTLSCEQNLNHDAMYWYRQDPGQGLRLIYYSQIVNDFQKGDIAEGYSVSREKKESFPLTVTSAQKNPTAFYLCASSMNAGGPETQYFGPGTRLTVL.

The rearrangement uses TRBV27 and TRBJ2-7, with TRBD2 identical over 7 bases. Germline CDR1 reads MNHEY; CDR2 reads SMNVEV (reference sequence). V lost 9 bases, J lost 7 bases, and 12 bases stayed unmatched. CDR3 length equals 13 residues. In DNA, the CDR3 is TGTGCCAGTGCCCGGGGGGAGGTTGGTGAGCAGTACTTC. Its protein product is CASARGEVGEQYF.

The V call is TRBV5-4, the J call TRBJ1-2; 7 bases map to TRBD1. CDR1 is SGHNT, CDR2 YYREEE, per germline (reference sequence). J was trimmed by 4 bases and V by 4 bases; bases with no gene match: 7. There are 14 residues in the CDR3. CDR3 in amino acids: CASSLAGQLYGYTF. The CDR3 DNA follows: TGTGCCAGCAGCCTGGCGGGACAGCTCTATGGCTACACCTTC.

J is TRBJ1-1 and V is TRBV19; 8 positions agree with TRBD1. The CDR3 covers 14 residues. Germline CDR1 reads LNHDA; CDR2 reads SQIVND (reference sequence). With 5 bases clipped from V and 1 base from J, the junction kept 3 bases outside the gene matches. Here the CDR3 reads CASSAGGPNTEAFF. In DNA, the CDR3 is TGTGCCAGTAGTGCAGGGGGCCCGAACACTGAAGCTTTCTTT.

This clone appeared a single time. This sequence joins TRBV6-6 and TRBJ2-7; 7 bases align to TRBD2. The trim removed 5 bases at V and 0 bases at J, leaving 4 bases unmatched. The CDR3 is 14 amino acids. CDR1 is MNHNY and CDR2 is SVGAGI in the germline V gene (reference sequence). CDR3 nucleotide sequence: TGTGCCAGCAGTGCGGGGGTATCCTCCTACGAGCAGTACTTC. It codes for CASSAGVSSYEQYF.

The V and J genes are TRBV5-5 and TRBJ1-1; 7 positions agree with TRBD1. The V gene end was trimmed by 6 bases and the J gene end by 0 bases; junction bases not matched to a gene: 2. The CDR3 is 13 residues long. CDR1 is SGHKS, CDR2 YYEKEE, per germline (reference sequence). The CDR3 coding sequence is TGTGCCAGCATCCAGGGGGTGAACACTGAAGCTTTCTTT. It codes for CASIQGVNTEAFF.

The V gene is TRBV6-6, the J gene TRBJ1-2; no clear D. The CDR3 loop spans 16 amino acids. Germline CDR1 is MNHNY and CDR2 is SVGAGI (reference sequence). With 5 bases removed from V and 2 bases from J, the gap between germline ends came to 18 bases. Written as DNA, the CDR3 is TGTGCCAGCAGTCCTGTTGAGCGAGGCGTCAACTATGGCTACACCTTC. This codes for CASSPVERGVNYGYTF.

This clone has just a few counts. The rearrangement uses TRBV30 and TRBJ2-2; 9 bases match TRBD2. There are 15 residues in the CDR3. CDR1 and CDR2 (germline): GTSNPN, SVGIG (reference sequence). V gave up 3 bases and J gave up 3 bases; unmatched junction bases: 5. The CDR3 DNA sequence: TGTGCCTGGAGGCCCACTAGCGGGTACACCGGGGAGCTGTTTTTT. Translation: CAWRPTSGYTGELFF.